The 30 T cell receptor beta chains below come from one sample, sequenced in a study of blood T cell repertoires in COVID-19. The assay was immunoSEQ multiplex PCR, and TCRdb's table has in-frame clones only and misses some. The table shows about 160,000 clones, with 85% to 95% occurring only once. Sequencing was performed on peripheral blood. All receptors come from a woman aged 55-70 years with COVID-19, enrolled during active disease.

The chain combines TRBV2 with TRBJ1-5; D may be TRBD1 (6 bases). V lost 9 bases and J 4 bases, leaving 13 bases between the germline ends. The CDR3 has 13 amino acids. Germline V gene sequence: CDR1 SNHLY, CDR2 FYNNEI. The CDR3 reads CASNRATNQPQHF. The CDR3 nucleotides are TGTGCCAGTAACAGGGCAACTAATCAGCCCCAGCATTTT.

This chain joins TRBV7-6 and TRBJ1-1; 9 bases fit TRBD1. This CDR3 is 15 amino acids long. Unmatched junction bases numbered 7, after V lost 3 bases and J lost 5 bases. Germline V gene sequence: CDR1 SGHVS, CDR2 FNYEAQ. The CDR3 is CASSFEGQGLTEAFF. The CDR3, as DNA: TGTGCCAGCAGCTTCGAGGGACAGGGATTAACTGAAGCTTTCTTT. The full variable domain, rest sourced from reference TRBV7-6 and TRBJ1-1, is GAGVSQSPRYKVTKRGQDVALRCDPISGHVSLYWYRQALGQGPEFLTYFNYEAQQDKSGLPNDRFSAERPEGSISTLTIQRTEQRDSAMYRCASSFEGQGLTEAFFGQGTRLTVV.

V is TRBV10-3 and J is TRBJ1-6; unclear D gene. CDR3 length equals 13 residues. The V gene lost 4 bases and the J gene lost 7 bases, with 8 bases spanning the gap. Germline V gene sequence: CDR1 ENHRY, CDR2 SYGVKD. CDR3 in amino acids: CAISVEANSPLHF. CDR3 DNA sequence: TGTGCCATCAGTGTTGAAGCAAATTCACCCCTCCACTTT.

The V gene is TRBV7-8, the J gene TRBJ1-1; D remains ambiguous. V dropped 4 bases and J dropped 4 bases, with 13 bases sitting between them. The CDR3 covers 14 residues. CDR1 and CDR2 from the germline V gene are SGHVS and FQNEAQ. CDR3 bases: TGTGCCAGCAGCTCACTCCCGGGGTCCACTGAAGCTTTCTTT. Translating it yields CASSSLPGSTEAFF.

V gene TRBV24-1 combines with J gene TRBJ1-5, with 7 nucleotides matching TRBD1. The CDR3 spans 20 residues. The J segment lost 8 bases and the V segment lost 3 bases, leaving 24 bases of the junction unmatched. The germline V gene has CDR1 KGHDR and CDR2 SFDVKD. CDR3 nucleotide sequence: TGTGCCACCAGTGATCTCATCGGAGTAGGGGGCCTCTCCCGAGGGAAGCCCCAGCATTTT. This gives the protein CATSDLIGVGGLSRGKPQHF.

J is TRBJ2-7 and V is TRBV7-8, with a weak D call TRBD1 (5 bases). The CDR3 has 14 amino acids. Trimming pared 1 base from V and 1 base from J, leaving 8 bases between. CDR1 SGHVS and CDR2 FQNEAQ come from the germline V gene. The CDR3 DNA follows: TGTGCCAGCAGCTTAGACAGGTTTTCCTACGAGCAGTACTTC. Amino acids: CASSLDRFSYEQYF.

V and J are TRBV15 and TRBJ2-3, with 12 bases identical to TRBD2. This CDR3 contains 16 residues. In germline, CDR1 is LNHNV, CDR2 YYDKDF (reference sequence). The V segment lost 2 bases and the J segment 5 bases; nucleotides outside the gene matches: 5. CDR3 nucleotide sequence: TGTGCCACCAGCAGATACTCTAGCGGGGGGGGAGATACGCAGTATTTT. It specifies CATSRYSSGGGDTQYF.

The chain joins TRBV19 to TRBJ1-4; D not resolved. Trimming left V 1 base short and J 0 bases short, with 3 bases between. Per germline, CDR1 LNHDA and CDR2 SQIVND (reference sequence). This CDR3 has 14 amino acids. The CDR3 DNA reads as TGTGCCAGTAGTATAGCAGCAACTAATGAAAAACTGTTTTTT. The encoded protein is CASSIAATNEKLFF.

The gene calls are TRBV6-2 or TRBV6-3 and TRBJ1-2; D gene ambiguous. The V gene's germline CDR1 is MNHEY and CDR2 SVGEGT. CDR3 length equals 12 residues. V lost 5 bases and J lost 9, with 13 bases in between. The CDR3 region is CASSLSPGRYTF. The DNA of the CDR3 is TGTGCCAGCAGTCTCTCGCCAGGCCGCTACACCTTC.

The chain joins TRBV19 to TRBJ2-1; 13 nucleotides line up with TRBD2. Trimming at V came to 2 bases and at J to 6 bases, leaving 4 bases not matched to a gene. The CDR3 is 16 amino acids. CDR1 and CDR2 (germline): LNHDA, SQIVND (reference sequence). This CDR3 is CASSIQTSGGRNEQFF. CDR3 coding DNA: TGTGCCAGTAGTATACAGACTAGCGGGGGGCGCAATGAGCAGTTCTTC.

The CDR3 sequence: CASSYSKGKGEFRYEQYF. The CDR3 nucleotides are TGTGCCAGCAGTTACAGCAAGGGGAAAGGGGAATTTCGGTACGAGCAGTACTTC. The chain uses TRBV6-2 or TRBV6-3 and TRBJ2-7; tentative D call: TRBD1 (5 bases). V was clipped by 2 bases and J by 4 bases, with 24 bases between them. Germline CDR1 and CDR2: MNHEY and SVGEGT. This CDR3 contains 18 residues.

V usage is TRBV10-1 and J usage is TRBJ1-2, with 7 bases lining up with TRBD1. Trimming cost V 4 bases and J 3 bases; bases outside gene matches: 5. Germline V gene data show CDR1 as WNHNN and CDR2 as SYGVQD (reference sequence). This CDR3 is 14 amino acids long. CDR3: CASSGRGSYYGYTF. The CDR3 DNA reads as TGCGCCAGCAGTGGCAGGGGGTCTTACTATGGCTACACCTTC.

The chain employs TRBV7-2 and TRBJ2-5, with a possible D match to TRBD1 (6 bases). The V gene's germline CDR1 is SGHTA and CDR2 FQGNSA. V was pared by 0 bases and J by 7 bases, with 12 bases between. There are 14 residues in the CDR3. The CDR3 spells CASSLALARGTQYF. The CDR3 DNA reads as TGTGCCAGCAGCTTAGCGCTAGCCAGGGGGACCCAGTACTTC.

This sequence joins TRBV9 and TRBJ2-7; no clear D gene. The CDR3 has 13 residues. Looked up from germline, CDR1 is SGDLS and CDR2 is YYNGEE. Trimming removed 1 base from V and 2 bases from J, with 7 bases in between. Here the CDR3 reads CASSVFKTYEQYF. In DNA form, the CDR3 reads TGTGCCAGCAGCGTATTCAAAACCTACGAGCAGTACTTC.

CDR3 nucleotide sequence: TGTGCCAGCGGTCTAGCGGGATGGGCAGAGACCCAGTACTTC. It encodes CASGLAGWAETQYF. This chain joins TRBV7-2 and TRBJ2-5, with TRBD2 identical over 9 bases. Germline assignment: CDR1 SGHTA and CDR2 FQGNSA. The CDR3 has 14 residues. The junction had 8 bases not matched to a gene; V was cut back by 8 bases and J by 4 bases.

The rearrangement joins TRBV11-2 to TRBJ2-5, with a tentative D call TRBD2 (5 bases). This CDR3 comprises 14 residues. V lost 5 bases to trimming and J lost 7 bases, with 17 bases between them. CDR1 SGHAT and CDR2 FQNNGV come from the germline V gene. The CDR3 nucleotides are TGTGCCAGCAGCCTTGGAGGACGGGAAGGGACCCAGTACTTC. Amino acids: CASSLGGREGTQYF.

The CDR3 loop reads CASWWVTANTEAFF. The CDR3 DNA is TGTGCCAGCTGGTGGGTGACAGCAAACACTGAAGCTTTCTTT. J is TRBJ1-1 and V is TRBV2, with TRBD1 as a possible D gene (5 bases). Germline loops: CDR1 SNHLY, CDR2 FYNNEI. Trimming shortened V by 8 bases and J by 2 bases, and 15 bases separated the two germline ends. The CDR3 has 14 residues. Full variable domain (missing parts from reference TRBV2 and TRBJ1-1): EPEVTQTPSHQVTQMGQEVILRCVPISNHLYFYWYRQILGQKVEFLVSFYNNEISEKSEIFDDQFSVERPDGSNFTLKIRSTKLEDSAMYFCASWWVTANTEAFFGQGTRLTVV.

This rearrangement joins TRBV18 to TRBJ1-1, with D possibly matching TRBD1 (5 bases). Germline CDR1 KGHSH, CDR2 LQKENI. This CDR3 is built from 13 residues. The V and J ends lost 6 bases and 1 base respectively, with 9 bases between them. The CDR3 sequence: CASSQDRNTEAFF. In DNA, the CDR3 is TGTGCCAGCTCCCAAGACAGGAACACTGAAGCTTTCTTT.

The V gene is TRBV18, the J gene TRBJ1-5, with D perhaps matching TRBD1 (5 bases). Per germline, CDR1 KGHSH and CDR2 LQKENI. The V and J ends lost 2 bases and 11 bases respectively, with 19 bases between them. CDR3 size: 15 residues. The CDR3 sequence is CASSPFRDSTGAQHF. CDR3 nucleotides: TGTGCCAGCTCACCATTCCGGGACTCAACGGGAGCCCAGCATTTT. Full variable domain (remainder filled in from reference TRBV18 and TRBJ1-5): NAGVMQNPRHLVRRRGQEARLRCSPMKGHSHVYWYRQLPEEGLKFMVYLQKENIIDESGMPKERFSAEFPKEGPSILRIQQVVRGDSAAYFCASSPFRDSTGAQHFGDGTRLSIL.

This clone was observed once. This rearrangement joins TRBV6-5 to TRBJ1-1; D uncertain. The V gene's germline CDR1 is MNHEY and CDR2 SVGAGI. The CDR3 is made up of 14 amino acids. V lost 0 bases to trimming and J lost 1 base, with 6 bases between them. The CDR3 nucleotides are TGTGCCAGCAGTTACTCTGAGGAGAACACTGAAGCTTTCTTT. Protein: CASSYSEENTEAFF.

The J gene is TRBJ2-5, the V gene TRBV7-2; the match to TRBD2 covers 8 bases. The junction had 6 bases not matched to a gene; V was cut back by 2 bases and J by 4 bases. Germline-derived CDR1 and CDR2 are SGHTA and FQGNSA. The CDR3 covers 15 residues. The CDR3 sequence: CASSLRGGRGETQYF. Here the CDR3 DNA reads TGTGCCAGCAGCTTACGGGGGGGCCGGGGAGAGACCCAGTACTTC.

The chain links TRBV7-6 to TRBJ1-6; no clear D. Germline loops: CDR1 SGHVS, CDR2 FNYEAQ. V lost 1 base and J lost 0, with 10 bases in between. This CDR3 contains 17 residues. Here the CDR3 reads CASSLVGGSSYNSPLHF. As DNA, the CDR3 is TGTGCCAGCAGCTTAGTGGGAGGGTCCTCCTATAATTCACCCCTCCACTTT. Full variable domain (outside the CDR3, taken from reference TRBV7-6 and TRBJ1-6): GAGVSQSPRYKVTKRGQDVALRCDPISGHVSLYWYRQALGQGPEFLTYFNYEAQQDKSGLPNDRFSAERPEGSISTLTIQRTEQRDSAMYRCASSLVGGSSYNSPLHFGNGTRLTVT.

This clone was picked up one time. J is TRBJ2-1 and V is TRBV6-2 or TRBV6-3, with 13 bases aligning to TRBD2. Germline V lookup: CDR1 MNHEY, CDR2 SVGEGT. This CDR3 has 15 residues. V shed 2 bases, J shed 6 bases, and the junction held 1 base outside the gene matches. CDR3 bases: TGTGCCAGCAGTTACACTAGCGGGGGGGCCAATGAGCAGTTCTTC. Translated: CASSYTSGGANEQFF.

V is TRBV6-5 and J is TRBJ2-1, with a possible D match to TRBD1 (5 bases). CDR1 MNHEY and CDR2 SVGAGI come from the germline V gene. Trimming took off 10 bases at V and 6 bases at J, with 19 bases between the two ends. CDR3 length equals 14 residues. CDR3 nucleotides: TGTGCCACAAACCCAGGGCAGGGCGTCAATGAGCAGTTCTTC. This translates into CATNPGQGVNEQFF.

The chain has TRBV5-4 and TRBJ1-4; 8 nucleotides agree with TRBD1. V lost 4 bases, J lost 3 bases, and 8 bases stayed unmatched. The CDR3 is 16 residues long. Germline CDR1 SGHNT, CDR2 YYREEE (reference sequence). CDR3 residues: CASSRQGAQANEKLFF. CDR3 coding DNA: TGTGCCAGCAGCCGCCAGGGGGCGCAGGCTAATGAAAAACTGTTTTTT.

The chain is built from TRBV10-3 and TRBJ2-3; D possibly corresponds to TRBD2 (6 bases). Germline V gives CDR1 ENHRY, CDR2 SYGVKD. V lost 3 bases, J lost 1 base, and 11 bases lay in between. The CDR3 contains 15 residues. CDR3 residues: CAISDGAGRTDTQYF. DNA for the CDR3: TGTGCCATCAGTGACGGGGCGGGGCGCACAGATACGCAGTATTTT.

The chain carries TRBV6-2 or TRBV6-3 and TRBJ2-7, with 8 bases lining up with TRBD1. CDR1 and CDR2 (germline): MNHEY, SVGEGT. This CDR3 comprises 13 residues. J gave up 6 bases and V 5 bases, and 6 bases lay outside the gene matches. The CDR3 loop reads CASSGQGAGEQYF. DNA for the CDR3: TGTGCCAGCAGTGGGCAGGGGGCTGGCGAGCAGTACTTC.

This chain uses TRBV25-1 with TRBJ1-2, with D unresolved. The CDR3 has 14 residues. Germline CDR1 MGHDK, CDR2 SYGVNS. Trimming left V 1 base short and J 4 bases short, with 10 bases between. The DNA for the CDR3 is TGTGCCAGCAGTGAATTGAAGTCGGTCTATGGCTACACCTTC. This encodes CASSELKSVYGYTF.

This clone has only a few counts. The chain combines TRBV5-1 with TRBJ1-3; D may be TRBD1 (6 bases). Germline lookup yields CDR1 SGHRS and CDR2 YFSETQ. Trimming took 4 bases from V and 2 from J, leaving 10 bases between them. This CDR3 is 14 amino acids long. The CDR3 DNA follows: TGCGCCAGCAGCCTGACAGGACCTGGAAACACCATATATTTT. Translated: CASSLTGPGNTIYF.

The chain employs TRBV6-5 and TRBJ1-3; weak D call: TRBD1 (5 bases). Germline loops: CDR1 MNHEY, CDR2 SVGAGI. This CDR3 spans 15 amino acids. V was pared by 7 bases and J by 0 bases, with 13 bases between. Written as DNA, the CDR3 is TGTGCCAGCAAGCAGGGTTACAGCTCTGGAAACACCATATATTTT. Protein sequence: CASKQGYSSGNTIYF.